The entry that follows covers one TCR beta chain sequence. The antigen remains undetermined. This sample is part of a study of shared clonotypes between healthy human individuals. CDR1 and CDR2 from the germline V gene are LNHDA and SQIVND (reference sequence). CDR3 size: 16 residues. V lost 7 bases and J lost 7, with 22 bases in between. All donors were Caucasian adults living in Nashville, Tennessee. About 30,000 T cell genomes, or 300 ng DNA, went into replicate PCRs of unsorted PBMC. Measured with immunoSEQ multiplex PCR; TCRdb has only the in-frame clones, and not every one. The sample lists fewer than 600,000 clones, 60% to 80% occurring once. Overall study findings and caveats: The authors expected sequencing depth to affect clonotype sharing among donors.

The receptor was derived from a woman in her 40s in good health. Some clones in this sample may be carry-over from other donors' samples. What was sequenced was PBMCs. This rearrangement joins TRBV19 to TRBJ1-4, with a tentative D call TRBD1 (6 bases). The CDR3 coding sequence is TGTGCCAGTACCCCGGGGGGGGCACAAGAGGGTGAAAAACTGTTTTTT. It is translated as CASTPGGAQEGEKLFF.